The 15 T cell receptor beta chains in this list originate from one sample, sequenced in a study of blood T cell repertoires in COVID-19. Libraries were prepared by immunoSEQ multiplex PCR; TCRdb keeps only in-frame clonotypes and omits some of them. Here the sample spans around 100,000 clones, roughly 85% being singletons. The specimen sequenced was peripheral blood. The receptors originated from a man in his fifties with active COVID-19.

This chain uses TRBV27 with TRBJ2-3; TRBD2 matches 10 bases. CDR1 MNHEY and CDR2 SMNVEV come from the germline V gene (reference sequence). CDR3 length equals 13 residues. V shed 6 bases, J shed 6 bases, and the junction held 3 bases outside the gene matches. This chain's CDR3 is CASRSGGADTQYF. In nucleotides, the CDR3 is TGTGCCAGCAGGAGCGGGGGGGCCGATACGCAGTATTTT.

V gene TRBV11-2 combines with J gene TRBJ2-1; TRBD2 aligns across 7 bases. This CDR3 contains 15 residues. CDR1 SGHAT and CDR2 FQNNGV come from the germline V gene. The V segment lost 6 bases and the J segment 3 bases; nucleotides outside the gene matches: 8. DNA of the CDR3: TGTGCCAGCAGGGGAGGGCGGGGTATCTACAATGAGCAGTTCTTC. Its protein product is CASRGGRGIYNEQFF.

The chain carries TRBV27 and TRBJ1-5; no clear D. This CDR3 comprises 13 residues. Germline CDR1 reads MNHEY; CDR2 reads SMNVEV (reference sequence). The germline V and J ends were trimmed by 0 bases and 7 bases, with 7 bases remaining between them. Here the CDR3 DNA reads TGTGCCAGCAGTTTATCGGTTGGCCAGCCCCAGCATTTT. It codes for CASSLSVGQPQHF.

This rearrangement joins TRBV5-1 to TRBJ2-2, with 8 bases lining up with TRBD1. Germline CDR1 reads SGHRS; CDR2 reads YFSETQ. J lost 4 bases, V lost 0 bases, and 8 bases had no gene match. The CDR3 consists of 17 residues. DNA for the CDR3: TGCGCCAGCAGCTTGGCTGTCCCAGGGACAGGCACCGGGGAGCTGTTTTTT. Amino acid sequence: CASSLAVPGTGTGELFF.

Turning to this clone: A clone one base away is much larger, so this may be a read error. J is TRBJ2-3 and V is TRBV5-1; a possible D gene is TRBD1 (6 bases). V lost 1 base and J 2 bases, leaving 8 bases between the germline ends. Germline V CDR1 and CDR2: SGHRS, YFSETQ. The CDR3 runs 14 residues. The CDR3 DNA reads TGCGCCAGCAGCTTGACAGGGTCCACAGATACGCAGTATTTT. It codes for CASSLTGSTDTQYF. Full variable domain (rest looked up from reference TRBV5-1 and TRBJ2-3): KAGVTQTPRYLIKTRGQQVTLSCSPISGHRSVSWYQQTPGQGLQFLFEYFSETQRNKGNFPGRFSGRQFSNSRSEMNVSTLELGDSALYLCASSLTGSTDTQYFGPGTRLTVL.

This clone was counted only a few times. The V gene is TRBV6-1, the J gene TRBJ2-4; TRBD2 agrees at 12 bases. The CDR3 is 19 amino acids. Germline trimming cut 3 bases from V and 3 bases from J; bases unmatched to any gene: 12. CDR1 is MNHNS, CDR2 SASEGT, per germline. As DNA, the CDR3 is TGTGCCAGCAGTGATTGGAGAGGGCTAGCGGGGGGGCACAAAAACATTCAGTACTTC. This gives the protein CASSDWRGLAGGHKNIQYF.

The chain uses TRBV14 and TRBJ2-3, with 9 nucleotides matching TRBD2. This CDR3 has 15 amino acids. Germline loops: CDR1 SGHDN, CDR2 FVKESK. After removal of 4 bases from V and 11 bases from J, the junction contained 13 bases not matched to a gene. The CDR3 here is CASSLNSGGPARQYF. Here the CDR3 DNA reads TGTGCCAGCAGCCTCAACAGCGGGGGGCCTGCTCGGCAGTATTTT.

The V call is TRBV4-1, the J call TRBJ2-1; no firm D call. Germline V gene lookup returns CDR1 MGHRA and CDR2 YSYEKL. The CDR3 loop spans 13 amino acids. V lost 2 bases and J 7 bases, leaving 9 bases between the germline ends. The CDR3 bases are TGCGCCAGCAGCCAAAATGTCGTAAATGAGCAGTTCTTC. Translating it yields CASSQNVVNEQFF.

This chain uses TRBV7-2 with TRBJ1-2; no reliable D call. From germline, CDR1 is SGHTA and CDR2 FQGNSA. CDR3 length: 13 residues. V dropped 5 bases and J dropped 9 bases, with 16 bases sitting between them. The CDR3 DNA follows: TGTGCCAGCAGCACCCGGGAGCTCCATCGCTACACCTTC. Its translation is CASSTRELHRYTF.

The chain carries TRBV7-2 and TRBJ2-5; possible D gene TRBD1, 5 bases. From germline, CDR1 is SGHTA and CDR2 FQGNSA. V dropped 3 bases and J dropped 5 bases, with 19 bases sitting between them. This CDR3 has 16 residues. CDR3 sequence: CASSLIRGTRGETQYF. The CDR3 bases are TGTGCCAGCAGCTTGATTAGGGGAACGCGCGGCGAGACCCAGTACTTC.

The rearrangement joins TRBV6-5 to TRBJ2-3; the match to TRBD2 covers 7 bases. This CDR3 spans 15 amino acids. Per the germline V gene, CDR1 is MNHEY and CDR2 is SVGAGI. V dropped 0 bases and J dropped 7; count of bases not matched to a gene: 7. CDR3 loop: CASSYSGSGGYTQYF. CDR3 coding DNA: TGTGCCAGCAGTTACTCGGGATCGGGGGGTTATACGCAGTATTTT.

The chain recombines TRBV4-2 with TRBJ1-2; no reliable D call. The V end was cut by 0 bases, the J end by 4 bases, with 9 bases between. Germline-derived CDR1 and CDR2 are LGHNA and YNFKEQ. The CDR3 has 14 amino acids. DNA for the CDR3: TGTGCCAGCAGCCAAGAGGAGACCACCTATGGCTACACCTTC. The encoded protein is CASSQEETTYGYTF.

J is TRBJ2-1 and V is TRBV6-2 or TRBV6-3; 12 bases map to TRBD2. The V and J ends lost 2 bases and 1 base, in that order; junction bases with no gene match: 6. The germline CDR1 and CDR2 sequences are MNHEY and SVGEGT. CDR3 size: 18 residues. The CDR3 sequence: CASSYPTSGGMSYNEQFF. DNA of the CDR3: TGTGCCAGCAGTTACCCTACTAGCGGGGGGATGTCCTACAATGAGCAGTTCTTC.

The rearrangement links TRBV27 to TRBJ1-5, with D perhaps matching TRBD1 (5 bases). In germline, CDR1 is MNHEY, CDR2 SMNVEV (reference sequence). The germline V and J ends were trimmed by 6 bases and 3 bases, with 18 bases remaining between them. There are 16 residues in the CDR3. This chain's CDR3 is CASRPSGDYPNQPQHF. CDR3 DNA: TGTGCCAGCAGGCCTTCGGGGGACTATCCCAATCAGCCCCAGCATTTT.

This clone was seen once. The V call is TRBV30, the J call TRBJ1-1; D is uncertain. V was clipped by 4 bases and J by 4 bases, with 13 bases between them. CDR1 is GTSNPN, CDR2 SVGIG, per germline (reference sequence). This CDR3 region has 13 residues. The CDR3 bases are TGTGCCTGGAACCAGAACGCGGGCACTGAAGCTTTCTTT. It specifies CAWNQNAGTEAFF.